Shown below are 2 T cell receptor beta chains from a single sample sequenced in a study of blood T cell repertoires in COVID-19. Using immunoSEQ multiplex PCR, the repertoire was profiled, and TCRdb retains in-frame clones only, with some absent. The sample records hundreds of thousands of clones, around four fifths being singletons. The specimen sequenced was peripheral blood. The receptors shown here come from a woman in her forties or fifties with acute or convalescent COVID-19.

This chain connects TRBV5-1 to TRBJ2-7, with 10 bases lining up with TRBD1. The CDR3 covers 14 residues. Germline CDR1 is SGHRS and CDR2 is YFSETQ. V was pared by 3 bases and J by 0 bases, with 0 bases of the junction left unmatched. CDR3 DNA: TGCGCCAGCAGCTGGACAGGGGGCTCCTACGAGCAGTACTTC. This encodes CASSWTGGSYEQYF.

The chain links TRBV29-1 to TRBJ1-2; D is unresolved. Germline V gives CDR1 SQVTM, CDR2 ANQGSEA. Trimming stripped 5 bases from V and 4 bases from J, with 14 bases between. The CDR3 length is 13 residues. The CDR3 nucleotides read TGCAGCGTTTCCCCAAACCCAGGCTATGGCTACACCTTC. This gives the protein CSVSPNPGYGYTF. The variable domain in full, with the rest retrieved from reference TRBV29-1 and TRBJ1-2, is SAVISQKPSRDICQRGTSLTIQCQVDSQVTMMFWYRQQPGQSLTLIATANQGSEATYESGFVIDKFPISRPNLTFSTLTVSNMSPEDSSIYLCSVSPNPGYGYTFGSGTRLTVV.